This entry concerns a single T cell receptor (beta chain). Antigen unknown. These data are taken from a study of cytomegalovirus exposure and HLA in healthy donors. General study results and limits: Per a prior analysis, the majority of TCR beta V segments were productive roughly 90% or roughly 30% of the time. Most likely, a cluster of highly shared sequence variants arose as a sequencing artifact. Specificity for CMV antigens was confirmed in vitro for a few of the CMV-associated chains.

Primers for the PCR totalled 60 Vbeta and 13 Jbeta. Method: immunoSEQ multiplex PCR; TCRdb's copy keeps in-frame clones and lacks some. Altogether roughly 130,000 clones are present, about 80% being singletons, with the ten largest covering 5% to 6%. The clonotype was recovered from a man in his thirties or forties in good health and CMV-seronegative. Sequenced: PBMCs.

The CDR3: CAWTPGQGRGYEQYF. In DNA form, the CDR3 reads TGTGCCTGGACTCCGGGACAGGGGAGAGGGTACGAGCAGTACTTC. V usage is TRBV30 and J usage is TRBJ2-7; the match to TRBD1 covers 10 bases. CDR3 length: 15 amino acids. Germline trimming cut 4 bases from V and 4 bases from J; bases unmatched to any gene: 10. Germline V gives CDR1 GTSNPN, CDR2 SVGIG (reference sequence).